This T cell receptor beta chain was sequenced during a study of OX40 agonist ivuxolimab in advanced cancers. Study overall: Over 30% of patients had received prior checkpoint inhibitor therapy. Three patients, one with hepatocellular carcinoma and two with cutaneous melanoma, responded partially.

TCRdb keeps only in-frame clones here, not all; method: immunoSEQ multiplex PCR. The data show some 46,000 clones, over 90% seen once. Comment on this clone: The antigen is not known.

Notes on the study in general: CD8+ T cells (on average) carried more expanded clones than CD4+ T cells. Compared with others, partial responders at 0.1-3.0 mg/kg displayed clonal expansion among the lowest.

V was trimmed by 3 bases and J by 1 base, leaving 13 bases between them. This CDR3 region has 15 residues. The germline CDR1 and CDR2 sequences are SGHRS and YFSETQ. This chain joins TRBV5-1 and TRBJ1-1; no clear D gene. The sample here was CD4+ or CD8+ T cells sorted from blood, taken in a trial of the OX40 agonist ivuxolimab. The receptor comes from an adult with an advanced solid tumor such as melanoma, head and neck, liver or kidney cancer. The CDR3 coding sequence is TGCGCCAGCAGCTCGTACGGTCTAGGGAACACTGAAGCTTTCTTT. It encodes CASSSYGLGNTEAFF.